Listed here are 8 T cell receptor beta chains from one sample, sequenced in a study of shared clonotypes between healthy human individuals. Cells designated naive CD8 were CD45RO-negative and were positively selected for CCR7, with terminally differentiated effector memory CD45RA+ cells excluded. Method: immunoSEQ multiplex PCR; TCRdb's copy keeps in-frame clones and lacks some. Of some 2.1 million clones listed, roughly 95% were seen once; the top ten hold approximately 1.2%. Material: naive CD8+ T cells sorted from blood. The receptors were sampled from a man aged 18 to 29 in good health.

This chain connects TRBV10-3 to TRBJ2-7; 9 bases align to TRBD1. CDR3 size: 17 residues. CDR1 is ENHRY and CDR2 is SYGVKD in the germline V gene. V gave up 3 bases and J gave up 2 bases; unmatched junction bases: 11. CDR3 amino acids: CAISDTGDRVGTYEQYF. The CDR3 DNA reads as TGTGCCATCAGTGATACAGGGGACAGGGTAGGGACCTACGAGCAGTACTTC.

The CDR3 DNA is TGCGCCAGCAGCCAAGTAAGGGTAGCGGAGACCCAGTACTTC. Its protein product is CASSQVRVAETQYF. The chain joins TRBV4-1 to TRBJ2-5; D is possibly TRBD2 (5 bases). This CDR3 has 14 residues. Germline lookup yields CDR1 MGHRA and CDR2 YSYEKL. The V gene lost 1 base and the J gene lost 5 bases, with 11 bases spanning the gap.

The rearrangement links TRBV27 to TRBJ1-4; no definite D call. The length of the CDR3 is 17 residues. Per the germline V gene, CDR1 is MNHEY and CDR2 is SMNVEV (reference sequence). V lost 1 base and J 0 bases, leaving 12 bases between the germline ends. The DNA for the CDR3 is TGTGCCAGCAGTTTATTTCCACCCCAGGCAACTAATGAAAAACTGTTTTTT. Translated, it gives CASSLFPPQATNEKLFF.

J is TRBJ1-3 and V is TRBV13; D not resolved. V lost 0 bases to trimming and J lost 4 bases, with 10 bases between them. The CDR3 loop spans 15 amino acids. Germline CDR1 PRHDT, CDR2 FYEKMQ (reference sequence). The CDR3 DNA reads TGTGCCAGCAGCTTAGGGCGGGTCGGAGGAAACACCATATATTTT. Translation gives CASSLGRVGGNTIYF.

The chain combines TRBV28 with TRBJ1-5, with D perhaps matching TRBD1 (5 bases). Germline V gene data show CDR1 as MDHEN and CDR2 as SYDVKM. The CDR3 is 17 residues long. Between the trimmed V and J ends, which lost 4 bases and 4 bases, there was a span of 20 bases. This chain's CDR3 is CASSSPPGPIFNQPQHF. CDR3 nucleotide sequence: TGTGCCAGCAGTTCACCTCCGGGACCCATATTTAATCAGCCCCAGCATTTT.

As for this clone: Different DNA sequences within this sample yield the same CDR3. The chain recombines TRBV9 with TRBJ2-7, with 7 bases fitting TRBD2. Germline CDR1 SGDLS, CDR2 YYNGEE. Unmatched junction bases numbered 5, after V lost 2 bases and J lost 0 bases. CDR3 size: 15 residues. CDR3: CASSVGGDPSYEQYF. CDR3 DNA: TGTGCCAGCAGCGTTGGGGGGGATCCCTCCTACGAGCAGTACTTC. Full variable domain (remainder filled in from reference TRBV9 and TRBJ2-7): DSGVTQTPKHLITATGQRVTLRCSPRSGDLSVYWYQQSLDQGLQFLIQYYNGEERAKGNILERFSAQQFPDLHSELNLSSLELGDSALYFCASSVGGDPSYEQYFGPGTRLTVT.

The rearrangement uses TRBV4-1 and TRBJ2-6, with a weak D call TRBD2 (6 bases). The length of the CDR3 is 17 residues. Germline loops: CDR1 MGHRA, CDR2 YSYEKL. The V end was cut by 1 base, the J end by 0 bases, with 10 bases between. CDR3 sequence reads: CASSQVVGGSGANVLTF. The CDR3 DNA is TGCGCCAGCAGCCAAGTTGTCGGGGGCTCTGGGGCCAACGTCCTGACTTTC.

The chain has TRBV5-4 and TRBJ2-5, with TRBD2 matching 7 bases. CDR1 and CDR2 (germline): SGHNT, YYREEE (reference sequence). V lost 0 bases to trimming and J lost 5 bases; unmatched junction nucleotides: 7. The CDR3 length is 15 residues. The CDR3 loop reads CASSLGGEGQETQYF. CDR3 coding DNA: TGTGCCAGCAGCTTGGGGGGGGAGGGCCAGGAGACCCAGTACTTC.